A single sample gave rise to the 15 T cell receptor beta chains below, sequenced in a study of blood T cell repertoires in COVID-19. Produced via immunoSEQ multiplex PCR; TCRdb's table is partial and in-frame only. The sample includes fewer than 500,000 clones, roughly nine tenths of them seen just once. The material sequenced was PBMCs or T cells enriched from blood (not recorded which). Receptor source: a man aged 30 to 39 who had recovered from COVID-19.

The V gene is TRBV28, the J gene TRBJ2-1, with TRBD2 matching 8 bases. Germline V CDR1 and CDR2: MDHEN, SYDVKM. The junction had 8 bases not matched to a gene; V was cut back by 7 bases and J by 3 bases. CDR3 length: 15 amino acids. The CDR3 DNA reads TGTGCCAGCATAGGAGCGGGAGTCAACTACAATGAGCAGTTCTTC. Translated, it gives CASIGAGVNYNEQFF.

This rearrangement joins TRBV5-1 to TRBJ2-7, with 8 bases matching TRBD2. CDR3 length: 15 residues. Germline values: CDR1 SGHRS, CDR2 YFSETQ. Trimming took 0 bases from V and 2 from J; bases not matched to a gene: 4. Written as DNA, the CDR3 is TGCGCCAGCAGCTTGGCTACTAGCGGAACCTACGAGCAGTACTTC. This gives the protein CASSLATSGTYEQYF.

The J gene is TRBJ1-1, the V gene TRBV27; the D gene is possibly TRBD1 (6 bases). The CDR3 has 13 residues. Trimming removed 6 bases at V and 2 bases at J, with 10 bases between. Germline assignment: CDR1 MNHEY and CDR2 SMNVEV (reference sequence). CDR3 nucleotide sequence: TGTGCCAGCAGAAGGACAGCAAACACTGAAGCTTTCTTT. This codes for CASRRTANTEAFF.

V is TRBV7-2 and J is TRBJ2-7, with 12 bases aligning to TRBD2. After removal of 5 bases from V and 2 bases from J, the junction contained 4 bases not matched to a gene. Germline-derived CDR1 and CDR2 are SGHTA and FQGNSA. This CDR3 is built from 15 residues. The CDR3 spells CASSQGLAGTYEQYF. The CDR3 bases are TGTGCCAGCAGCCAAGGACTAGCGGGGACCTACGAGCAGTACTTC. Supplemented by reference TRBV7-2 and TRBJ2-7, the full variable domain reads GAGVSQSPSNKVTEKGKDVELRCDPISGHTALYWYRQSLGQGLEFLIYFQGNSAPDKSGLPSDRFSAERTGGSVSTLTIQRTQQEDSAVYLCASSQGLAGTYEQYFGPGTRLTVT.

This chain joins TRBV12-3 or TRBV12-4 and TRBJ2-3; 9 bases agree with TRBD1. The CDR3 extends over 13 amino acids. The junction had 6 bases not matched to a gene; V was cut back by 5 bases and J by 9 bases. CDR3 bases: TGTGCCAGCAGTGCTGGAGGGACAGGGACGCAGTATTTT. Translating gives CASSAGGTGTQYF.

The DNA of the CDR3 is TGTGCCAGCAGTCTCCGTCGTGAAGGGATAGCGGAATACGAGCAGTACTTC. Encoded protein: CASSLRREGIAEYEQYF. J is TRBJ2-7 and V is TRBV27, with TRBD2 as a possible D gene (6 bases). CDR3 length: 17 residues. V gave up 5 bases and J gave up 4 bases, with 24 bases separating them. In germline, CDR1 is MNHEY, CDR2 SMNVEV (reference sequence).

The chain couples TRBV2 to TRBJ2-2, with a possible D match to TRBD1 (6 bases). The CDR3 is 14 residues long. Trimming shortened V by 1 base and J by 9 bases, and 12 bases separated the two germline ends. The germline gives CDR1 SNHLY, CDR2 FYNNEI. The CDR3 region is CASSEGGRHRELFF. The CDR3 DNA reads TGTGCCAGCAGTGAAGGGGGGCGCCACCGGGAGCTGTTTTTT.

The chain is built from TRBV5-1 and TRBJ1-1; possible D gene TRBD1, 6 bases. CDR1 and CDR2 (germline): SGHRS, YFSETQ. This CDR3 spans 12 amino acids. With 0 bases removed from V and 10 bases from J, the gap between germline ends came to 10 bases. In DNA form, the CDR3 reads TGCGCCAGCAGCTTGGTGGGGGCGGGAGCTTTCTTT. Its protein product is CASSLVGAGAFF.

In the case of this clone: The junction and the germline gene differ at one end; a read error may be behind it. This sequence joins TRBV11-1 and TRBJ2-7; the match to TRBD2 covers 7 bases. Germline loops: CDR1 SGHAT, CDR2 FQDESV (reference sequence). The CDR3 sequence is 14 residues long. The CDR3, as DNA: TGTGCCACCAGCCCTCTAGCGGAGTCCTACGAGCAGTACTTC. It yields the protein CATSPLAESYEQYF.

The chain uses TRBV2 and TRBJ1-2, with TRBD1 as a possible D gene (6 bases). Per germline, CDR1 SNHLY and CDR2 FYNNEI. V was trimmed by 5 bases and J by 4 bases, leaving 11 bases between them. The CDR3 is made up of 13 amino acids. The CDR3 coding sequence is TGTGCCAGCAGTTTAGACAGGCCCTATGGCTACACCTTC. This translates into CASSLDRPYGYTF. Complete variable domain (other parts from reference TRBV2 and TRBJ1-2): EPEVTQTPSHQVTQMGQEVILRCVPISNHLYFYWYRQILGQKVEFLVSFYNNEISEKSEIFDDQFSVERPDGSNFTLKIRSTKLEDSAMYFCASSLDRPYGYTFGSGTRLTVV.

The sample holds one count of this clone. The V call is TRBV18, the J call TRBJ2-5; perhaps TRBD2 as D (6 bases). V lost 3 bases, J lost 5 bases, and 13 bases lay in between. CDR1 is KGHSH and CDR2 is LQKENI in the germline V gene. The CDR3 runs 14 residues. The CDR3 spells CASSPIRGFETQYF. DNA for the CDR3: TGTGCCAGCTCACCCATTCGGGGGTTCGAGACCCAGTACTTC.

The rearrangement uses TRBV30 and TRBJ2-6, with unresolved D. CDR1 GTSNPN and CDR2 SVGIG come from the germline V gene (reference sequence). V was pared by 0 bases and J by 2 bases, with 8 bases between. The CDR3 covers 15 residues. The chain's CDR3 is CAWSVRGTGANVLTF. The CDR3 DNA reads as TGTGCCTGGAGTGTACGAGGAACTGGGGCCAACGTCCTGACTTTC.

The J gene is TRBJ2-7, the V gene TRBV19; D may be TRBD1 (6 bases). Trimming shortened V by 7 bases and J by 0 bases, and 19 bases separated the two germline ends. Germline V gene sequence: CDR1 LNHDA, CDR2 SQIVND (reference sequence). This CDR3 is built from 16 residues. In DNA form, the CDR3 reads TGTGCCAGTACCAGGGGAGACGCCACAACCTCCTACGAGCAGTACTTC. This translates into CASTRGDATTSYEQYF.

The V and J genes are TRBV29-1 and TRBJ1-5; D is uncertain. Per the germline V gene, CDR1 is SQVTM and CDR2 is ANQGSEA. The germline V and J ends were trimmed by 7 bases and 6 bases, with 13 bases remaining between them. CDR3 length: 12 amino acids. The CDR3 loop reads CSERFPCQPQHF. CDR3 in DNA: TGCAGCGAGCGATTCCCGTGTCAGCCCCAGCATTTT.

The chain uses TRBV27 and TRBJ1-5, with a tentative D call TRBD1 (6 bases). With 5 bases removed from V and 3 bases from J, the gap between germline ends came to 14 bases. The CDR3 contains 15 residues. Germline CDR1 is MNHEY and CDR2 is SMNVEV (reference sequence). CDR3 sequence (DNA): TGTGCCAGCAGTCCTAGTGGGGACAACAATCAGCCCCAGCATTTT. Translated: CASSPSGDNNQPQHF.